The 19 T cell receptor beta chains below come from one sample, sequenced in a study of blood T cell repertoires in COVID-19. TCRdb's copy holds only in-frame clones and misses some; the assay was immunoSEQ multiplex PCR. The table lists 400,000 to 550,000 clones, roughly 87% of them singletons. What was sequenced was PBMCs or T cells enriched from blood (not recorded which). The receptors stem from a woman between 18 and 30 years old with acute COVID-19.

This clone was detected a few times. The chain joins TRBV27 to TRBJ2-7; TRBD2 might be the D (6 bases). The length of the CDR3 is 11 residues. CDR1 MNHEY and CDR2 SMNVEV come from the germline V gene (reference sequence). V gave up 3 bases and J gave up 6 bases, with 6 bases separating them. CDR3 in DNA: TGTGCCAGCAGTTTGGGGGGCGAGCAGTACTTC. Its translation is CASSLGGEQYF.

The rearrangement joins TRBV19 to TRBJ2-3; 8 bases are shared with TRBD1. In germline, CDR1 is LNHDA, CDR2 SQIVND (reference sequence). J lost 5 bases, V lost 3 bases, and 10 bases had no gene match. This CDR3 contains 16 residues. In nucleotides, the CDR3 is TGTGCCAGTAGTATGGTCGCCCAGGGGGCAATAGATACGCAGTATTTT. Its translation: CASSMVAQGAIDTQYF.

The chain recombines TRBV3-1 (or the pseudogene TRBV3-2) with TRBJ1-2, with TRBD1 matching 11 bases. Germline loops: CDR1 LGHDT, CDR2 YNNKEL (reference sequence). V lost 4 bases, J lost 2 bases, and 18 bases stayed unmatched. The CDR3 runs 20 residues. The CDR3 protein is CASSRIPEDRGRFANYGYTF. The DNA for the CDR3 is TGTGCCAGCAGCCGCATCCCCGAGGACAGGGGGCGCTTTGCCAACTATGGCTACACCTTC.

The chain is built from TRBV4-3 and TRBJ1-2; 7 nucleotides agree with TRBD1. Germline V gene sequence: CDR1 LGHNA, CDR2 YSLEER. V lost 1 base, J lost 4 bases, and 12 bases stayed unmatched. The CDR3 has 17 amino acids. CDR3 protein: CASSQGDRQPSLYGYTF. The DNA of the CDR3 is TGCGCCAGCAGCCAAGGGGACAGACAACCCTCCCTCTATGGCTACACCTTC.

The chain is built from TRBV29-1 and TRBJ2-5; D is undetermined. The CDR3 extends over 13 amino acids. Germline lookup yields CDR1 SQVTM and CDR2 ANQGSEA. V was clipped by 4 bases and J by 5 bases, with 14 bases between them. CDR3 sequence (DNA): TGCAGCGTTGTGTTCAGTTTGAAGGAGACCCAGTACTTC. Protein product: CSVVFSLKETQYF.

CDR3 nucleotide sequence: TGCGCCAGCAGCTTGAGGGGAGGATACTCCTACGAGCAGTACTTC. Amino acids: CASSLRGGYSYEQYF. The V call is TRBV5-1, the J call TRBJ2-7; D might be TRBD2 (6 bases). The CDR3 extends over 15 amino acids. Germline lookup yields CDR1 SGHRS and CDR2 YFSETQ. V gave up 1 base and J gave up 0 bases, with 11 bases separating them.

This clone showed up just a few times. A junction end diverges from the germline sequence, so it may reflect a read error. The rearrangement links TRBV13 to TRBJ1-6, with 7 bases that match TRBD1. This CDR3 spans 16 amino acids. Germline V gene sequence: CDR1 PRHDT, CDR2 FYEKMQ (reference sequence). CDR3 protein: CASSLGGTGVNSPLHF. The DNA of the CDR3 is TGTGCCAGCAGCCTAGGGGGAACAGGGGTTAATTCACCCCTCCACTTT.

This chain joins TRBV16 and TRBJ1-2; the D is unclear. Germline V gene data show CDR1 as KGHSY and CDR2 as FQNENV. CDR3 length: 13 residues. V was clipped by 5 bases and J by 1 base, with 8 bases between them. DNA for the CDR3: TGTGCCAGCAGCAAAAGGAGTAACTATGGCTACACCTTC. Translating gives CASSKRSNYGYTF.

The chain links TRBV6-5 to TRBJ1-4; D remains ambiguous. CDR1 MNHEY and CDR2 SVGAGI come from the germline V gene. Trimming removed 0 bases from V and 8 bases from J, with 7 bases in between. The CDR3 covers 13 residues. The CDR3 bases are TGTGCCAGCAGTTACTCGACGGAGGAAAAACTGTTTTTT. Protein sequence: CASSYSTEEKLFF.

The V call is TRBV18, the J call TRBJ2-3, with D unresolved. Germline CDR1 reads KGHSH; CDR2 reads LQKENI. V lost 3 bases to trimming and J lost 6 bases, with 13 bases between them. The CDR3 loop spans 14 amino acids. CDR3 coding DNA: TGTGCCAGCTCACCCCCCCCACAGTTGGATACGCAGTATTTT. This codes for CASSPPPQLDTQYF.

The V gene is TRBV3-1 (or the pseudogene TRBV3-2), the J gene TRBJ1-2; TRBD1 agrees at 8 bases. The J segment lost 2 bases and the V segment lost 7 bases, leaving 24 bases of the junction unmatched. This CDR3 spans 20 amino acids. Germline values: CDR1 LGHDT, CDR2 YNNKEL (reference sequence). CDR3 residues: CASTQGARDTGKGDNYGYTF. The CDR3 nucleotides read TGTGCCAGCACCCAGGGGGCACGGGATACGGGAAAGGGAGACAACTATGGCTACACCTTC.

The chain recombines TRBV7-2 with TRBJ1-3; D remains ambiguous. The CDR3 spans 13 residues. V was trimmed by 6 bases and J by 9 bases, leaving 15 bases between them. Germline V gene data show CDR1 as SGHTA and CDR2 as FQGNSA. CDR3 residues: CASSLPQEGTIYF. The CDR3 DNA follows: TGTGCCAGCAGTCTCCCTCAGGAGGGCACCATATATTTT.

J is TRBJ2-1 and V is TRBV4-3; TRBD2 matches 9 bases. V shed 8 bases and J 4 bases; nucleotides not matched to a gene: 6. CDR1 and CDR2 from the germline V gene are LGHNA and YSLEER. The CDR3 contains 14 residues. The CDR3 nucleotides are TGCGCCAGCTCGGGGCTAGCGGGGTACAATGAGCAGTTCTTC. It translates to CASSGLAGYNEQFF.

This rearrangement joins TRBV27 to TRBJ2-2, with 11 bases fitting TRBD2. V was clipped by 1 base and J by 6 bases; unmatched bases: 4. The CDR3 spans 16 residues. CDR1 and CDR2 (germline): MNHEY, SMNVEV (reference sequence). Here the CDR3 reads CASSLFTSGSPGELFF. The CDR3 DNA reads as TGTGCCAGCAGTTTATTTACTAGCGGGAGTCCCGGGGAGCTGTTTTTT.

This rearrangement joins TRBV5-5 to TRBJ2-7; 7 bases fit TRBD2. The CDR3 consists of 17 residues. Per germline, CDR1 SGHKS and CDR2 YYEKEE (reference sequence). The junction had 11 bases not matched to a gene; V was cut back by 0 bases and J by 2 bases. Here the CDR3 reads CASSLGLAAGLPYEQYF. CDR3 coding DNA: TGTGCCAGCAGCTTGGGCCTAGCGGCGGGTCTTCCCTACGAGCAGTACTTC.

V is TRBV4-3 and J is TRBJ2-3, with 8 bases matching TRBD2. Germline V CDR1 and CDR2: LGHNA, YSLEER. The CDR3 is 15 residues long. The junction had 2 bases not matched to a gene; V was cut back by 1 base and J by 2 bases. CDR3 amino acids: CASSQAGLATDTQYF. DNA of the CDR3: TGCGCCAGCAGCCAAGCAGGACTAGCCACAGATACGCAGTATTTT.

In DNA, the CDR3 is TGTGCCAGCAGCGTATACGGGGTGGACGAGCAGTACTTC. Its protein product is CASSVYGVDEQYF. The genes are TRBV9 and TRBJ2-7; a possible D gene is TRBD2 (5 bases). This CDR3 region has 13 residues. CDR1 SGDLS and CDR2 YYNGEE come from the germline V gene. The V end lost 1 base, the J end lost 5 bases, and 10 bases lay between the germline ends. The variable domain in full, with the rest retrieved from reference TRBV9 and TRBJ2-7, is DSGVTQTPKHLITATGQRVTLRCSPRSGDLSVYWYQQSLDQGLQFLIQYYNGEERAKGNILERFSAQQFPDLHSELNLSSLELGDSALYFCASSVYGVDEQYFGPGTRLTVT.

The chain links TRBV5-4 to TRBJ1-2; D gene unclear. CDR1 and CDR2 (germline): SGHNT, YYREEE (reference sequence). Between the trimmed V and J ends, which lost 0 bases and 6 bases, there was a span of 12 bases. There are 14 residues in the CDR3. The CDR3 DNA reads as TGTGCCAGCAGCTTGGAGACATATGCAAATGGCTACACCTTC. Its translation: CASSLETYANGYTF.

This clone was observed a handful of times. The chain is built from TRBV5-1 and TRBJ1-4; D gene unclear. Germline V gives CDR1 SGHRS, CDR2 YFSETQ. The CDR3 runs 16 residues. Between the trimmed V and J ends, which lost 5 bases and 4 bases, there was a span of 18 bases. The CDR3 nucleotides read TGCGCCAGCAGTGAGGGTGTGGTCGGGAATAATGAAAAACTGTTTTTT. Translated: CASSEGVVGNNEKLFF.